The 2 T cell receptor beta chains reported below all come from one sample, sequenced in a study of Tregs in tolerant kidney transplant recipients. Mixed chimerism was transient after nonmyeloablative marrow transplants from related graft donors. Sequencing used immunoSEQ multiplex PCR; TCRdb keeps in-frame clones, though not all of them. The repertoire holds roughly 64,000 clones, with about 87% as singletons. Source: CD4+ T cells from blood (PBMCs), taken 6 months after the transplant. The source is a human patient who received a combined kidney and bone marrow transplant. Some T cells could come from the graft donor.

CDR3 sequence: CASSSGQGWEQFF. The CDR3, as DNA: TGCGCCAGCAGCTCGGGACAGGGATGGGAGCAGTTCTTC. The rearrangement joins TRBV5-1 to TRBJ2-1, with 9 positions matching TRBD1. The germline CDR1 and CDR2 sequences are SGHRS and YFSETQ. This CDR3 spans 13 amino acids. V dropped 3 bases and J dropped 10; count of bases not matched to a gene: 5.

The CDR3 nucleotides read TGTGCCAGCATTCGATACCCGGGACAGGGGCTCTCCTACGAGCAGTACTTC. This encodes CASIRYPGQGLSYEQYF. The V and J genes are TRBV2 and TRBJ2-5; TRBD1 matches at 10 bases. The tail of the sequence fits TRBJ2-7 better, so the J call may be wrong. This CDR3 contains 17 residues. Per germline, CDR1 SNHLY and CDR2 FYNNEI.